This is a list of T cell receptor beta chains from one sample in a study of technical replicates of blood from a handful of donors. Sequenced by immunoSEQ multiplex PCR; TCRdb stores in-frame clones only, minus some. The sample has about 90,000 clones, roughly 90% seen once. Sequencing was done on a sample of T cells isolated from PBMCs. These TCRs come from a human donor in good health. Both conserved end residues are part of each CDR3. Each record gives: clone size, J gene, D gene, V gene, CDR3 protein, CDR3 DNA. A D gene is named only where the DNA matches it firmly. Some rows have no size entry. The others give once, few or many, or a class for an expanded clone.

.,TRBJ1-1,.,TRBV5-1,CASSDETANTEAFF,TGCGCCAGCAGCGATGAGACAGCGAACACTGAAGCTTTCTTT
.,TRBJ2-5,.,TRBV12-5,CASGWTAQETQYF,TGTGCTAGTGGTTGGACAGCTCAAGAGACCCAGTACTTC
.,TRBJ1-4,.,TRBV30,CAWSRVEAGYEKLFF,TGTGCCTGGAGTCGGGTCGAAGCAGGGTATGAAAAACTGTTTTTT
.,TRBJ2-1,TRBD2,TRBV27,CASRLAGRGYNEQFF,TGTGCCAGTCGGCTAGCGGGGAGGGGTTACAATGAGCAGTTCTTC
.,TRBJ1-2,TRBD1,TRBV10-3,CAISVISDREGYTF,TGTGCCATCAGTGTGATATCGGACAGGGAAGGCTACACCTTC
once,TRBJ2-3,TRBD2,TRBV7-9,CASSERASGLTDTQYF,TGTGCCAGCAGCGAAAGGGCTAGCGGCCTCACAGATACGCAGTATTTT
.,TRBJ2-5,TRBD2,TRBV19,CASSTGTSGKRTQYF,TGTGCCAGTAGTACTGGGACTAGCGGAAAGAGGACCCAGTACTTC
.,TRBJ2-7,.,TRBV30,CAWRLTAWEQYF,TGTGCCTGGAGGCTTACAGCTTGGGAGCAGTACTTC
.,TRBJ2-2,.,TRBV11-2,CASSHNRVQGATNTGELFF,TGTGCCAGCAGCCACAACAGGGTTCAAGGGGCGACGAACACCGGGGAGCTGTTTTTT
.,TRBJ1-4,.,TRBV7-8,CASSPIFDRWEKLFF,TGTGCCAGCAGCCCGATCTTCGACAGGTGGGAAAAACTGTTTTTT
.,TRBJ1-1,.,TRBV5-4,CASSVDRNTEAFF,TGTGCCAGCAGCGTAGACAGGAACACTGAAGCTTTCTTT
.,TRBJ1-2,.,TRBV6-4,CASREQGGGYTF,TGTGCCAGCAGGGAACAGGGCGGTGGCTACACCTTC
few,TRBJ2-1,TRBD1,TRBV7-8,CASSLTGGADEQFF,TGTGCCAGCAGCTTAACAGGGGGCGCAGATGAGCAGTTCTTC
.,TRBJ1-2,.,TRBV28,CASSLWQDYGYTF,TGTGCCAGCAGTTTATGGCAGGACTATGGCTACACCTTC
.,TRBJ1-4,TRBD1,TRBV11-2,CASSSGLGGREKLFF,TGTGCCAGCAGCTCCGGGTTAGGGGGCCGGGAAAAACTGTTTTTT
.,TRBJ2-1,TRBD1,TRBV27,CASSRGTGVNEQFF,TGTGCCAGCAGCCGCGGGACAGGGGTCAATGAGCAGTTCTTC
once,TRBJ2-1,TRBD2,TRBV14,CASSHTIAGGYNEQFF,TGTGCCAGCAGCCACACCATAGCGGGAGGGTACAATGAGCAGTTCTTC
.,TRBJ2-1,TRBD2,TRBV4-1,CASSQEGAGGSNEQFF,TGCGCCAGCAGCCAAGAGGGGGCGGGAGGGTCTAATGAGCAGTTCTTC
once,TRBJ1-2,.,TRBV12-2,CASRFRRQGWYGYTF,TGTGCAAGTCGCTTCCGGCGACAGGGATGGTATGGCTACACCTTC
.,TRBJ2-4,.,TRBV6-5,CASSRSYGGKNIQYF,TGTGCCAGCAGCCGGTCCTACGGGGGCAAAAACATTCAGTACTTC
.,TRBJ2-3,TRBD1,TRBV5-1,CASSGGDRFADTQYF,TGCGCCAGCAGCGGTGGGGACAGGTTTGCAGATACGCAGTATTTT
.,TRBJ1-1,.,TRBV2,CASSVGGGTEAFF,TGTGCCAGCAGTGTCGGGGGAGGCACTGAAGCTTTCTTT
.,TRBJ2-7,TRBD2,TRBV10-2,CASSGLAGDDQQYF,TGCGCCAGCAGTGGACTAGCGGGAGACGATCAGCAGTACTTC
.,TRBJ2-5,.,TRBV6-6,CASSSQTPQETQYF,TGTGCCAGCAGTTCTCAGACTCCTCAAGAGACCCAGTACTTC
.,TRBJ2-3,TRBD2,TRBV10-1,CASMAGGSDTQYF,TGCGCCAGCATGGCGGGAGGGTCAGATACGCAGTATTTT
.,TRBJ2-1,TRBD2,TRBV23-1,CASSQSGGLAGGSSYNEQFF,TGCGCCAGCAGTCAATCGGGGGGACTAGCGGGAGGGAGCTCCTACAATGAGCAGTTCTTC
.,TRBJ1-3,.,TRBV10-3,CAIRSRSTADTNSSGNTIYF,TGTGCCATCAGGAGCCGGTCGACAGCCGATACAAACTCCTCTGGAAACACCATATATTTT
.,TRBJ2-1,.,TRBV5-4,CASSGRGIETYNEQFF,TGTGCCAGCAGCGGCCGGGGGATCGAGACCTACAATGAGCAGTTCTTC
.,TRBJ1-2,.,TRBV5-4,CASSLTGYYGYTF,TGTGCCAGCAGCTTAACAGGCTACTATGGCTACACCTTC
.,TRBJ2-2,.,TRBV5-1,CASSLGGTGELFF,TGCGCCAGCAGCTTGGGCGGCACCGGGGAGCTGTTTTTT
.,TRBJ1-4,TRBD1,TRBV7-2,CASTYRGGNEKLFF,TGTGCCAGCACGTACAGGGGGGGGAATGAAAAACTGTTTTTT
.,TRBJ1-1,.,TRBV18,CASSPTMSDTEAFF,TGTGCCAGCTCACCCACCATGTCAGACACTGAAGCTTTCTTT
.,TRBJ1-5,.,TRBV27,CASSLQGPGQPQHF,TGTGCCAGCAGCCTCCAGGGGCCGGGCCAGCCCCAGCATTTT
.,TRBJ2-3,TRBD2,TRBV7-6,CASSLGSGVSTDTQYF,TGTGCCAGCAGCTTAGGTAGCGGGGTGAGCACAGATACGCAGTATTTT
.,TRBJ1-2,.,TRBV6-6,CASSMDRYYGYTF,TGTGCCAGCAGTATGGACAGATACTATGGCTACACCTTC
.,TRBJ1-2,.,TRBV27,CASSLGGRAYGYTF,TGTGCCAGCAGTTTAGGGGGCAGAGCCTATGGCTACACCTTC
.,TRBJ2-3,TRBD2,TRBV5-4,CASSLDGTSIPDTQYF,TGTGCCAGCAGCTTGGATGGGACTAGCATCCCAGATACGCAGTATTTT
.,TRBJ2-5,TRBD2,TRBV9,CASSVGGGAMTETQYF,TGTGCCAGCAGCGTAGGGGGAGGGGCCATGACGGAGACCCAGTACTTC
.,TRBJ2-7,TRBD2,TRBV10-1,CASSAGLAGAISYEQYF,TGCGCCAGCAGCGCGGGACTAGCGGGAGCTATTTCCTACGAGCAGTACTTC
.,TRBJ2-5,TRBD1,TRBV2,CASTQDRYKETQYF,TGTGCCAGCACCCAGGACAGGTACAAAGAGACCCAGTACTTC
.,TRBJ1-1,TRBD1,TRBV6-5,CASSGTVNTEAFF,TGTGCCAGCAGCGGGACAGTGAACACTGAAGCTTTCTTT
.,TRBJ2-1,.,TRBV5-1,CASSLERSSYNEQFF,TGCGCCAGCAGCTTGGAACGGAGCTCCTACAATGAGCAGTTCTTC
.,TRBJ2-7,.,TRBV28,CASRAPSVDVYEQYF,TGTGCCAGCAGGGCACCTAGCGTCGATGTCTACGAGCAGTACTTC
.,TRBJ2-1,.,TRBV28,CASGGASASYNEQFF,TGTGCCAGCGGGGGGGCTAGCGCTTCCTACAATGAGCAGTTCTTC
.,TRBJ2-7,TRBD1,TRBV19,CASSSTGAQPSYEQYF,TGTGCCAGTAGTTCGACAGGGGCCCAACCCTCCTACGAGCAGTACTTC
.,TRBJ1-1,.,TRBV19,CASSMLGGEAFF,TGTGCCAGTAGTATGCTGGGGGGGGAAGCTTTCTTT
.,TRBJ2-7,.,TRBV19,CASREFGSYEQYF,TGTGCCAGTCGAGAGTTTGGCTCCTACGAGCAGTACTTC
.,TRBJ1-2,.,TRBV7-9,CASSLGDKNYGYTF,TGTGCCAGCAGCTTGGGGGACAAGAACTATGGCTACACCTTC
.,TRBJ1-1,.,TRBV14,CASSQDLTREGTEAFF,TGTGCCAGCAGCCAAGATCTAACGAGGGAGGGCACTGAAGCTTTCTTT
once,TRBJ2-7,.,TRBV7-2,CASSSLSYGTQSYEQYF,TGTGCCAGCAGCTCGCTGTCCTACGGGACTCAGTCCTACGAGCAGTACTTC
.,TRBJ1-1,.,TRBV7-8,CASSLGRNTEAFF,TGTGCCAGCAGCCTAGGTCGGAACACTGAAGCTTTCTTT
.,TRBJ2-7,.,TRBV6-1,CAARQYEQYF,TGTGCCGCGCGACAGTACGAGCAGTACTTC
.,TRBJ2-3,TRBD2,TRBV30,CAWSSFAGGPVDTQYF,TGTGCCTGGAGTTCGTTCGCGGGGGGCCCCGTGGATACGCAGTATTTT
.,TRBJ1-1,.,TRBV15,CATSKDREAFF,TGTGCCACCAGCAAGGACAGAGAAGCTTTCTTT
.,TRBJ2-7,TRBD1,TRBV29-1,CSVAILGTGDYEQYF,TGCAGCGTTGCCATTTTGGGGACAGGGGACTACGAGCAGTACTTC
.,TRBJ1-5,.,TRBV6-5,CASTEGVGQPQHF,TGTGCCAGCACCGAGGGGGTTGGTCAGCCCCAGCATTTT
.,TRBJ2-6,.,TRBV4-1,CASSQVGSAGYVEFGVLTF,TGCGCCAGCAGCCAAGTCGGGTCGGCAGGGTACGTAGAGTTTGGCGTCCTGACTTTC
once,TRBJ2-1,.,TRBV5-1,CASRRDIQTYNEQFF,TGCGCCAGCAGGAGAGATATTCAAACCTACAATGAGCAGTTCTTC
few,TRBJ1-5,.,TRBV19,CASSITQGPNQPQHF,TGTGCCAGTAGTATAACACAGGGACCTAATCAGCCCCAGCATTTT
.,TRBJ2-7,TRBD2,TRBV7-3,CASSPVAGYYEQYF,TGTGCCAGCAGCCCCGTAGCGGGCTACTACGAGCAGTACTTC